These T cell receptor beta chains were read from a single sample in a study of naive and memory T cell subsets. Each CDR3 protein gets one entry after TCRdb re-called the UMI-ligation and nested PCR reads with MiXCR. The repertoire includes around 140,000 distinct CDR3 sequences, roughly 22% of them detected once, and 0.085% to 0.11% sits in the top ten. The sequenced material came from naive CD4+ T cells from blood. The receptors were sampled from a human donor in good health. The CDR3 runs from the conserved cysteine through the conserved F or W. The order of the fields is V gene, clone size, D gene, J gene, CDR3 protein. A D gene is named only where the DNA matches it firmly. Clone sizes are given selectively: once, few, many, or a class where the clone is expanded.

>TRBV28|.|.|TRBJ1-1
CASGFWTANTEAFF
>TRBV7-9|few|.|TRBJ2-7
CASSLVRGQYF
>TRBV7-6|.|TRBD2|TRBJ2-5
CASSVAGGEGETQYF
>TRBV7-3|few|.|TRBJ1-1
CASSAGSTNTEAFF
>TRBV29-1|few|.|TRBJ2-2
CSGIGTGELFF
>TRBV15|.|.|TRBJ1-2
CATSRKRQTGTYGYTF
>TRBV2|.|TRBD1|TRBJ1-6
CASPGQGARAYNSPLHF
>TRBV25-1|few|TRBD1|TRBJ1-1
CASSEFGTGDGTEAFF
>TRBV7-9|.|.|TRBJ2-2
CASSSGRIWDGELFF
>TRBV29-1|.|TRBD2|TRBJ2-7
CSVEWTSGANYEQYF
>TRBV6-4|many|.|TRBJ1-1
CATSVGPGTEAFF